Below, one TCR beta chain is given with its context. TCRdb independently ran MiXCR on the multiplex PCR reads; one entry per CDR3 protein. The data contain under 350,000 distinct CDR3 sequences, around 31% of them singletons. This record comes from a study of breast tumors, draining lymph nodes, adjacent tissues. V shed 3 bases and J shed 2 bases, with 6 bases lying between them. The CDR3 spans 13 residues. Germline assignment: CDR1 LNHNV and CDR2 YYDKDF (reference sequence). Samples came from axillary lymph nodes draining the breast cancer. The clonotype comes from a female donor with breast cancer. Some clones in this sample may be carry-over from other donors' samples. V and J are TRBV15 and TRBJ2-3, with no clear D. The sample taken for sequencing was axillary lymph node tissue. The CDR3 is CATSSQSTDTQYF. CDR3 sequence (DNA): TGTGCCACCAGCAGCCAATCCACAGATACGCAGTATTTT.